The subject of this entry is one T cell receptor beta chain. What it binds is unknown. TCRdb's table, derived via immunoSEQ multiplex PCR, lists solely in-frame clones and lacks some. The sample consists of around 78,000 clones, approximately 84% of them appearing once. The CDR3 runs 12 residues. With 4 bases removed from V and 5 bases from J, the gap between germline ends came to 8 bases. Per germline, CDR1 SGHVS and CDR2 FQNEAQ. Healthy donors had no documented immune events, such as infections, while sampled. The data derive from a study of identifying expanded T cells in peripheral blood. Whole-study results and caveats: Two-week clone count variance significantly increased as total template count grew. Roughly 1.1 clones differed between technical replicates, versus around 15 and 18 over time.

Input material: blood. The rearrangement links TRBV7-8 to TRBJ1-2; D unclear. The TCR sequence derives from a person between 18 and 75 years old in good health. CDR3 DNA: TGTGCCAGCAGCTCCGTCTCATATGGCTACACCTTC. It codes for CASSSVSYGYTF.